The sample holds many counts of the clone carrying this TCR beta chain. The data derive from a study of neurological immune-mediated disorders. MiXCR, run by TCRdb on the 5' RACE reads, gives a single entry per CDR3 protein. The table lists about 46,000 distinct CDR3 sequences, around 4% of them singletons, with around 5% in the top ten. This CDR3 comprises 14 residues. Germline V gives CDR1 MNHEY, CDR2 SVGAGI. V was clipped by 2 bases and J by 4 bases, with 11 bases between them. Sequencing was performed on PBMCs. This sequence originates from a woman in her fifties or sixties with multiple sclerosis. V and J are TRBV6-5 and TRBJ1-1, with no clear D. CDR3 nucleotides: TGTGCCAGCAGTTACCAGTCCGTTGGCACTGAAGCTTTCTTT. It is translated as CASSYQSVGTEAFF.